The source of this T cell receptor (beta chain) is a study of molecular identifiers for immune sequencing clone quantification. Germline V gene data show CDR1 as LNHDA and CDR2 as SQIVND (reference sequence). Trimming pared 1 base from V and 7 bases from J, leaving 7 bases between. The CDR3 is 12 residues long. Generation of bulk TCR libraries relied on previously described methods and listed TCR primers. TCRdb used MiXCR to reprocess the PCR reads, holding one entry per CDR3 protein. Of 50,000 to 70,000 distinct CDR3 sequences listed, about a fifth were seen once; the top ten hold roughly 1.6%. This clonotype was seen ten or more times.

The genes are TRBV19 and TRBJ1-1, with D unresolved. Sequencing input: naive CD8+ T cells from blood, with Jurkat cell RNA spiked in. Subset here: FACS-sorted CD8+CD4-CCR7+CD45RA+ naive T cells. This receptor was identified in a human donor in good health. Some libraries in this study had Jurkat cell RNA spiked in. The CDR3 DNA reads TGTGCCAGTAGTATAGGCCCCAGTGAAGCTTTCTTT. It encodes CASSIGPSEAFF.